These T cell receptor beta chains were read from a single sample in a study of stem cell transplantation in POMP-related autoinflammatory disease. The protocol was immunoSEQ multiplex PCR, while the TCRdb copy is restricted to in-frame clones and leaves out a portion. Counted here are about 26,000 clones, 82% occurring once; the ten biggest clones make up less than 3%. Source: CD4+ T cells from PBMCs, taken before stem cell transplantation. The source is a human donor with POMP-related autoinflammation and immune dysregulation (PRAID). Both conserved end residues are part of each CDR3. The order of the fields is V gene, clone size, J gene, D gene, CDR3 protein, CDR3 DNA. D genes are given only for firm matches. Only some rows state a clone size, as once, few, many or a class for expanded clones.

v_call: TRBV6-5
clone_size: .
j_call: TRBJ1-1
d_call: .
cdr3_aa: CASSYRPDSYTEAFF
cdr3_nt: TGTGCCAGCAGTTATAGGCCGGACTCCTACACTGAAGCTTTCTTT

v_call: TRBV5-4
clone_size: .
j_call: TRBJ2-7
d_call: TRBD2
cdr3_aa: CASSLGGLAGPYEQYF
cdr3_nt: TGTGCCAGCAGCTTGGGGGGACTAGCGGGACCCTACGAGCAGTACTTC

v_call: TRBV7-3
clone_size: once
j_call: TRBJ1-1
d_call: TRBD1
cdr3_aa: CASSGSGGSTEAFF
cdr3_nt: TGTGCCAGCAGCGGATCAGGGGGGTCCACTGAAGCTTTCTTT

v_call: TRBV9
clone_size: .
j_call: TRBJ2-5
d_call: .
cdr3_aa: CASSLSAGAGETQYF
cdr3_nt: TGTGCCAGCAGCTTAAGTGCCGGGGCCGGCGAGACCCAGTACTTC

v_call: TRBV10-3
clone_size: .
j_call: TRBJ1-2
d_call: .
cdr3_aa: CAISQATANYGYTF
cdr3_nt: TGTGCCATCAGTCAGGCGACAGCTAACTATGGCTACACCTTC

v_call: TRBV2
clone_size: .
j_call: TRBJ1-1
d_call: .
cdr3_aa: CASGAYLNTEAFF
cdr3_nt: TGTGCCAGCGGGGCATACTTGAACACTGAAGCTTTCTTT

v_call: TRBV28
clone_size: .
j_call: TRBJ1-1
d_call: .
cdr3_aa: CASSFPSLSGTEAFF
cdr3_nt: TGTGCCAGCAGTTTCCCATCCTTGAGTGGCACTGAAGCTTTCTTT

v_call: TRBV5-5
clone_size: .
j_call: TRBJ2-2
d_call: .
cdr3_aa: CASSLTGTGELFF
cdr3_nt: TGTGCCAGCAGCCTAACTGGCACCGGGGAGCTGTTTTTT

v_call: TRBV5-4
clone_size: .
j_call: TRBJ2-1
d_call: TRBD2
cdr3_aa: CASSTPGLAVPLNYNEQFF
cdr3_nt: TGTGCCAGCAGCACGCCGGGACTAGCGGTTCCTCTGAACTACAATGAGCAGTTCTTC

v_call: TRBV9
clone_size: .
j_call: TRBJ2-1
d_call: .
cdr3_aa: CASSARDQYWNEQFF
cdr3_nt: TGTGCCAGCAGCGCCCGGGACCAGTATTGGAATGAGCAGTTCTTC

v_call: TRBV5-1
clone_size: .
j_call: TRBJ2-3
d_call: TRBD2
cdr3_aa: CASSPPVAGGVTDTQYF
cdr3_nt: TGCGCCAGCAGCCCCCCCGTGGCGGGGGGTGTCACAGATACGCAGTATTTT

v_call: TRBV19
clone_size: few
j_call: TRBJ1-2
d_call: .
cdr3_aa: CASRTEANYGYTF
cdr3_nt: TGTGCCAGCCGGACAGAAGCTAACTATGGCTACACCTTC

v_call: TRBV28
clone_size: .
j_call: TRBJ1-2
d_call: .
cdr3_aa: CASSLNPVYGYTF
cdr3_nt: TGTGCCAGCAGTTTGAATCCGGTCTATGGCTACACCTTC

v_call: TRBV7-2
clone_size: once
j_call: TRBJ2-1
d_call: .
cdr3_aa: CASSLISGSNNEQFF
cdr3_nt: TGTGCCAGCAGCTTAATCAGCGGGTCGAACAATGAGCAGTTCTTC

v_call: TRBV18
clone_size: .
j_call: TRBJ2-2
d_call: .
cdr3_aa: CASSPGTGELFF
cdr3_nt: TGTGCCAGCTCTCCAGGAACCGGGGAGCTGTTTTTT

v_call: TRBV6-5
clone_size: .
j_call: TRBJ2-3
d_call: .
cdr3_aa: CASRWTGLSTDTQYF
cdr3_nt: TGTGCCAGCAGATGGACTGGCCTTAGCACAGATACGCAGTATTTT

v_call: TRBV5-6
clone_size: .
j_call: TRBJ1-4
d_call: .
cdr3_aa: CASSLKGGSEKLFF
cdr3_nt: TGTGCCAGCAGCTTGAAAGGGGGGAGCGAAAAACTGTTTTTT

v_call: TRBV18
clone_size: .
j_call: TRBJ2-7
d_call: .
cdr3_aa: CASSPFELRLGNEQYF
cdr3_nt: TGTGCCAGCTCACCATTCGAGCTGAGGTTGGGGAACGAGCAGTACTTC

v_call: TRBV7-6
clone_size: .
j_call: TRBJ2-7
d_call: .
cdr3_aa: CASSLGGGEQYF
cdr3_nt: TGTGCCAGCAGCTTGGGTGGGGGCGAGCAGTACTTC

v_call: TRBV5-4
clone_size: few
j_call: TRBJ2-7
d_call: .
cdr3_aa: CASSFGGEQYF
cdr3_nt: TGTGCCAGCAGCTTTGGCGGCGAGCAGTACTTC

v_call: TRBV18
clone_size: .
j_call: TRBJ2-1
d_call: .
cdr3_aa: CASSIRGFQFF
cdr3_nt: TGTGCCAGCTCAATAAGGGGCTTCCAGTTCTTC

v_call: TRBV21-1
clone_size: .
j_call: TRBJ2-5
d_call: .
cdr3_aa: CASRTRRERETQYF
cdr3_nt: TGTGCCAGCAGGACGAGGCGGGAGAGGGAGACCCAGTACTTC

v_call: TRBV5-1
clone_size: few
j_call: TRBJ2-6
d_call: .
cdr3_aa: CASATGAGANVLTF
cdr3_nt: TGCGCCAGCGCCACCGGGGCTGGGGCCAACGTCCTGACTTTC

v_call: TRBV19
clone_size: once
j_call: TRBJ1-3
d_call: .
cdr3_aa: CASSGYPGTRNTIYF
cdr3_nt: TGTGCCAGTAGTGGATATCCCGGGACGAGAAACACCATATATTTT

v_call: TRBV10-3
clone_size: .
j_call: TRBJ1-2
d_call: TRBD1
cdr3_aa: CAIRTGNGYTF
cdr3_nt: TGTGCCATCAGGACAGGGAATGGCTACACCTTC

v_call: TRBV5-6
clone_size: .
j_call: TRBJ1-2
d_call: TRBD1
cdr3_aa: CASSDLGQPHGYTF
cdr3_nt: TGTGCCAGCAGCGACCTGGGACAGCCCCATGGCTACACCTTC

v_call: TRBV30
clone_size: .
j_call: TRBJ2-1
d_call: .
cdr3_aa: CAWTWRGSYNEQFF
cdr3_nt: TGTGCCTGGACCTGGCGGGGCTCCTACAATGAGCAGTTCTTC

v_call: TRBV7-9
clone_size: .
j_call: TRBJ1-6
d_call: .
cdr3_aa: CASSFEGSPLHF
cdr3_nt: TGTGCCAGCAGCTTTGAGGGTTCACCCCTCCACTTT

v_call: TRBV18
clone_size: .
j_call: TRBJ1-3
d_call: .
cdr3_aa: CASSPPGPGSGNTIYF
cdr3_nt: TGTGCCAGCTCACCACCGGGTCCCGGCTCTGGAAACACCATATATTTT

v_call: TRBV29-1
clone_size: .
j_call: TRBJ2-3
d_call: .
cdr3_aa: CSAFLLRLGVSTDTQYF
cdr3_nt: TGCAGCGCATTCCTTCTCCGCCTCGGGGTGAGCACAGATACGCAGTATTTT

v_call: TRBV21-1
clone_size: .
j_call: TRBJ2-3
d_call: .
cdr3_aa: CASSIIPGQGAAADTQYF
cdr3_nt: TGTGCCAGCAGCATCATACCGGGACAGGGGGCTGCCGCAGATACGCAGTATTTT

v_call: TRBV18
clone_size: .
j_call: TRBJ2-5
d_call: .
cdr3_aa: CASSPRGETQYF
cdr3_nt: TGTGCCAGCTCACCACGGGGAGAGACCCAGTACTTC

v_call: TRBV28
clone_size: .
j_call: TRBJ2-2
d_call: .
cdr3_aa: CASTTSTGRIPGELFF
cdr3_nt: TGTGCCAGCACCACATCGACAGGGAGGATCCCCGGGGAGCTGTTTTTT

v_call: TRBV5-6
clone_size: .
j_call: TRBJ2-7
d_call: TRBD2
cdr3_aa: CASSLGGLAGLEQYF
cdr3_nt: TGTGCCAGCAGCTTGGGGGGACTAGCGGGGCTCGAGCAGTACTTC

v_call: TRBV11-2
clone_size: once
j_call: TRBJ2-7
d_call: .
cdr3_aa: CASSLDQEGWGEQYF
cdr3_nt: TGTGCCAGCAGCTTAGATCAAGAGGGCTGGGGGGAGCAGTACTTC

v_call: TRBV27
clone_size: .
j_call: TRBJ2-1
d_call: TRBD2
cdr3_aa: CASSSTLAGGYNEQFF
cdr3_nt: TGTGCCAGCAGTTCCACTCTGGCGGGAGGGTACAATGAGCAGTTCTTC

v_call: TRBV14
clone_size: .
j_call: TRBJ2-3
d_call: TRBD2
cdr3_aa: CASSHLAGYTDTQYF
cdr3_nt: TGTGCCAGCAGCCACCTAGCGGGGTACACAGATACGCAGTATTTT

v_call: TRBV18
clone_size: .
j_call: TRBJ1-5
d_call: .
cdr3_aa: CASSPRTSNQPQHF
cdr3_nt: TGTGCCAGCTCACCACGGACTAGTAATCAGCCCCAGCATTTT

v_call: TRBV30
clone_size: .
j_call: TRBJ2-3
d_call: .
cdr3_aa: CAWSVSWGGRGWTDTQYF
cdr3_nt: TGTGCCTGGAGTGTATCTTGGGGGGGGCGAGGTTGGACAGATACGCAGTATTTT

v_call: TRBV5-1
clone_size: .
j_call: TRBJ1-1
d_call: .
cdr3_aa: CASSAGHTNTEAFF
cdr3_nt: TGCGCCAGCAGCGCGGGACATACGAACACTGAAGCTTTCTTT

v_call: TRBV9
clone_size: .
j_call: TRBJ1-1
d_call: TRBD1
cdr3_aa: CASSTTPTGATEAFF
cdr3_nt: TGTGCCAGCAGCACAACCCCGACAGGGGCCACTGAAGCTTTCTTT

v_call: TRBV27
clone_size: .
j_call: TRBJ2-1
d_call: .
cdr3_aa: CASSLGGQYANEQFF
cdr3_nt: TGTGCCAGCAGTTTAGGGGGACAATACGCGAATGAGCAGTTCTTC

v_call: TRBV25-1
clone_size: few
j_call: TRBJ1-6
d_call: .
cdr3_aa: CASKGNPYNSPLHF
cdr3_nt: TGTGCCAGCAAGGGGAATCCATATAATTCACCCCTCCACTTT

v_call: TRBV27
clone_size: .
j_call: TRBJ1-2
d_call: .
cdr3_aa: CASFSHRAGHYGYTF
cdr3_nt: TGTGCCAGTTTTTCCCACCGCGCGGGACACTATGGCTACACCTTC

v_call: TRBV7-7
clone_size: .
j_call: TRBJ2-4
d_call: .
cdr3_aa: CALSWGPRLKNIQYF
cdr3_nt: TGTGCCCTCTCCTGGGGCCCCCGGTTAAAAAACATTCAGTACTTC

v_call: TRBV28
clone_size: .
j_call: TRBJ2-1
d_call: .
cdr3_aa: CASSFRAGTYNEQFF
cdr3_nt: TGTGCCAGCAGTTTTCGGGCAGGGACCTACAATGAGCAGTTCTTC

v_call: TRBV30
clone_size: .
j_call: TRBJ2-3
d_call: .
cdr3_aa: CASDWSVTDTQYF
cdr3_nt: TGTGCCTCCGACTGGTCTGTTACAGATACGCAGTATTTT

v_call: TRBV7-6
clone_size: .
j_call: TRBJ2-2
d_call: .
cdr3_aa: CASSPRPRNTGELFF
cdr3_nt: TGTGCCAGCAGCCCCCGACCGCGGAACACCGGGGAGCTGTTTTTT

v_call: TRBV6-1
clone_size: .
j_call: TRBJ1-2
d_call: TRBD1
cdr3_aa: CASSARQGNYGYTF
cdr3_nt: TGTGCCAGCAGTGCCCGACAGGGTAACTATGGCTACACCTTC